One and the same sample provided the 21 T cell receptor beta chains below, sequenced in a study of sequential checkpoint blockade in melanoma. Treatment defined: randomized to nivolumab then ipilimumab (arm A) or the reverse (arm B). Assay used: immunoSEQ multiplex PCR; TCRdb lists only in-frame clones, some missing. The table records about 18,000 clones, approximately 74% of them present only once. The starting material was CD8+ T cells sorted from blood (inferred from file names), obtained from a patient given nivolumab and ipilimumab in sequence. All receptors come from a human donor with melanoma.

V gene TRBV27 combines with J gene TRBJ1-2, with 9 bases that match TRBD1. CDR1 MNHEY and CDR2 SMNVEV come from the germline V gene (reference sequence). The CDR3 loop spans 13 amino acids. Unmatched junction bases numbered 5, after V lost 5 bases and J lost 7 bases. Here the CDR3 reads CASSVGQGGGYTF. Written as DNA, the CDR3 is TGTGCCAGCAGTGTGGGACAGGGTGGTGGCTACACCTTC.

The chain employs TRBV13 and TRBJ1-4, with D hard to call. Germline CDR1 reads PRHDT; CDR2 reads FYEKMQ (reference sequence). The CDR3 consists of 14 residues. Trimming pared 0 bases from V and 8 bases from J, leaving 10 bases between. Here the CDR3 reads CASSLGGVGEKLFF. Here the CDR3 DNA reads TGTGCCAGCAGCTTAGGAGGAGTTGGAGAAAAACTGTTTTTT. The entire variable domain, with the rest obtained from reference TRBV13 and TRBJ1-4, is as follows: AAGVIQSPRHLIKEKRETATLKCYPIPRHDTVYWYQQGPGQDPQFLISFYEKMQSDKGSIPDRFSAQQFSDYHSELNMSSLELGDSALYFCASSLGGVGEKLFFGSGTQLSVL.

The genes are TRBV4-3 and TRBJ2-1; no firm D call. Germline CDR1 reads LGHNA; CDR2 reads YSLEER. The CDR3 is 15 amino acids. Trimming stripped 0 bases from V and 5 bases from J, with 11 bases between. The CDR3 sequence: CASSQDWAGNNEQFF. In DNA, the CDR3 is TGCGCCAGCAGCCAAGATTGGGCAGGAAACAATGAGCAGTTCTTC.

J is TRBJ1-2 and V is TRBV27; D gene uncertain. The germline gives CDR1 MNHEY, CDR2 SMNVEV (reference sequence). The CDR3 length is 15 residues. V was shortened by 4 bases and J by 4 bases, with 16 bases between the two germline ends. As DNA, the CDR3 is TGTGCCAGCAGTTCTAGCGAAGGTAGCTTCTATGGCTACACCTTC. It specifies CASSSSEGSFYGYTF.

The J gene is TRBJ1-4, the V gene TRBV7-2, with D maybe TRBD1 (6 bases). The V gene lost 3 bases and the J gene lost 3 bases, with 11 bases spanning the gap. Germline V CDR1 and CDR2: SGHTA, FQGNSA. The CDR3 covers 15 residues. Written as DNA, the CDR3 is TGTGCCAGCAGCTTGGGGGCGGGTCCTAATGAAAAACTGTTTTTT. This translates into CASSLGAGPNEKLFF.

The rearrangement links TRBV5-5 to TRBJ2-2; D may be TRBD1 (5 bases). V was shortened by 4 bases and J by 1 base, with 11 bases between the two germline ends. Germline-derived CDR1 and CDR2 are SGHKS and YYEKEE (reference sequence). The CDR3 consists of 15 residues. The CDR3 DNA follows: TGTGCCAGCAGCCCGCGACAGTTGAACACCGGGGAGCTGTTTTTT. This translates into CASSPRQLNTGELFF. Full variable domain (missing parts from reference TRBV5-5 and TRBJ2-2): DAGVTQSPTHLIKTRGQQVTLRCSPISGHKSVSWYQQVLGQGPQFIFQYYEKEERGRGNFPDRFSARQFPNYSSELNVNALLLGDSALYLCASSPRQLNTGELFFGEGSRLTVL.

Concerning this clone: Compared with germline, one end of the junction differs, possibly owing to a read error. V and J are TRBV27 and TRBJ2-2; D remains unclear. The CDR3 spans 14 residues. Per germline, CDR1 MNHEY and CDR2 SMNVEV (reference sequence). In nucleotides, the CDR3 is TGTGCCAGCAGTCCTAATCCGAATACCGGGGAGCTGTTTTTT. It encodes CASSPNPNTGELFF.

This sequence joins TRBV27 and TRBJ2-4; possibly TRBD1 for D (5 bases). Trimming shortened V by 5 bases and J by 3 bases, and 14 bases separated the two germline ends. The CDR3 spans 15 residues. Germline V lookup: CDR1 MNHEY, CDR2 SMNVEV (reference sequence). The CDR3 nucleotides are TGTGCCAGCAGTATGCGACAGAATATCAAAAACATTCAGTACTTC. Translating it yields CASSMRQNIKNIQYF.

The chain combines TRBV6-4 with TRBJ2-2; 10 bases are shared with TRBD2. CDR3 length: 18 amino acids. Germline V CDR1 and CDR2: MRHNA, SNTAGT. The junction had 9 bases not matched to a gene; V was cut back by 3 bases and J by 2 bases. The CDR3 reads CASSEDSSGRANTGELFF. The CDR3 coding sequence is TGTGCCAGCAGTGAAGATTCGAGCGGGAGGGCCAACACCGGGGAGCTGTTTTTT.

The chain recombines TRBV29-1 with TRBJ1-1; 8 positions match TRBD1. V was clipped by 5 bases and J by 4 bases; unmatched bases: 6. The CDR3 spans 13 residues. Germline V gene sequence: CDR1 SQVTM, CDR2 ANQGSEA. In DNA form, the CDR3 reads TGCAGCGTTCTTAGGACAGGGAGCACTGAAGCTTTCTTT. Residues: CSVLRTGSTEAFF.

The V gene is TRBV10-3, the J gene TRBJ1-6; D is possibly TRBD1 (5 bases). V was clipped by 3 bases and J by 10 bases, with 19 bases between them. Germline V gives CDR1 ENHRY, CDR2 SYGVKD. The CDR3 extends over 16 amino acids. CDR3 region: CAISDWQEGVKSPLHF. The CDR3 region has the DNA TGTGCCATCAGTGACTGGCAGGAAGGGGTAAAGTCACCCCTCCACTTT.

This chain joins TRBV27 and TRBJ2-7; 8 bases line up with TRBD1. The CDR3 is 14 amino acids. From germline, CDR1 is MNHEY and CDR2 SMNVEV (reference sequence). The junction had 10 bases not matched to a gene; V was cut back by 10 bases and J by 2 bases. CDR3 loop: CAIKRQGSPYEQYF. In DNA form, the CDR3 reads TGTGCCATCAAGAGACAGGGGAGCCCCTACGAGCAGTACTTC.

This rearrangement joins TRBV7-9 to TRBJ2-7; 7 bases fit TRBD1. CDR3 length: 13 residues. Germline CDR1 reads SEHNR; CDR2 reads FQNEAQ (reference sequence). J gave up 6 bases and V 5 bases, and 7 bases lay outside the gene matches. The CDR3 reads CASSNYRGPEQYF. The CDR3 DNA sequence: TGTGCCAGCAGCAATTACAGGGGCCCCGAGCAGTACTTC.

The chain combines TRBV5-1 with TRBJ2-2, with TRBD1 identical over 10 bases. CDR3 length: 17 amino acids. CDR1 SGHRS and CDR2 YFSETQ come from the germline V gene. Losses at the gene ends were 4 bases for V and 4 bases for J; bases not matched to a gene: 10. CDR3 residues: CASSAQDRGHSTGELFF. CDR3 in DNA: TGCGCCAGCAGCGCCCAAGACAGGGGGCATAGCACCGGGGAGCTGTTTTTT.

V gene TRBV27 combines with J gene TRBJ2-2; the match to TRBD1 covers 7 bases. This CDR3 is built from 18 residues. Germline CDR1 reads MNHEY; CDR2 reads SMNVEV (reference sequence). V was clipped by 7 bases and J by 2 bases; unmatched bases: 16. Here the CDR3 reads CASTNYLPGQPNTGELFF. The DNA for the CDR3 is TGTGCCAGCACCAATTATCTTCCGGGACAGCCTAACACCGGGGAGCTGTTTTTT.

This sequence joins TRBV25-1 and TRBJ2-7; perhaps TRBD2 as D (6 bases). This CDR3 is built from 15 residues. V was pared by 1 base and J by 2 bases, with 12 bases between. Germline lookup yields CDR1 MGHDK and CDR2 SYGVNS. CDR3 coding DNA: TGTGCCAGCAGTGAATTTTGGGGGGATACCTACGAGCAGTACTTC. Translation gives CASSEFWGDTYEQYF.

The J gene is TRBJ2-5, the V gene TRBV6-5, with unresolved D. CDR3 length equals 14 residues. V shed 0 bases and J shed 4 bases, with 9 bases lying between them. From germline, CDR1 is MNHEY and CDR2 SVGAGI. CDR3 sequence reads: CASSYSQEIETQYF. The CDR3 region has the DNA TGTGCCAGCAGTTACTCGCAGGAAATAGAGACCCAGTACTTC.

This clone was seen just once. CDR3 sequence reads: CASRSWGEGTEAFF. The CDR3 DNA sequence: TGTGCCAGCAGGTCGTGGGGAGAAGGGACTGAAGCTTTCTTT. The chain is built from TRBV7-9 and TRBJ1-1; no clear D. The V and J ends lost 6 bases and 5 bases respectively, with 16 bases between them. The germline V gene has CDR1 SEHNR and CDR2 FQNEAQ (reference sequence). The length of the CDR3 is 14 residues.

This chain joins TRBV11-2 and TRBJ2-7; the D gene is possibly TRBD1 (6 bases). In germline, CDR1 is SGHAT, CDR2 FQNNGV. V was shortened by 3 bases and J by 0 bases, with 12 bases between the two germline ends. This CDR3 is 15 amino acids long. CDR3 in DNA: TGTGCCAGCAGCTTTGGGGGCTTGAGCTCCTACGAGCAGTACTTC. The encoded protein is CASSFGGLSSYEQYF. Supplemented by reference TRBV11-2 and TRBJ2-7, the full variable domain reads EAGVAQSPRYKIIEKRQSVAFWCNPISGHATLYWYQQILGQGPKLLIQFQNNGVVDDSQLPKDRFSAERLKGVDSTLKIQPAKLEDSAVYLCASSFGGLSSYEQYFGPGTRLTVT.

The chain is built from TRBV2 and TRBJ2-3; 8 positions agree with TRBD1. The CDR3 loop spans 15 amino acids. V was pared by 6 bases and J by 5 bases, with 10 bases of the junction left unmatched. The V gene's germline CDR1 is SNHLY and CDR2 FYNNEI. The CDR3 spells CASRGQDREGDTQYF. CDR3 DNA: TGTGCCAGCAGGGGGCAGGACAGGGAAGGAGATACGCAGTATTTT.

V gene TRBV9 combines with J gene TRBJ2-7, with TRBD1 identical over 7 bases. CDR3 length equals 14 residues. The V gene end was trimmed by 0 bases and the J gene end by 2 bases; junction bases not matched to a gene: 2. Germline-derived CDR1 and CDR2 are SGDLS and YYNGEE. Written as DNA, the CDR3 is TGTGCCAGCAGCGTAGGAGGGGGCACCTACGAGCAGTACTTC. Its protein product is CASSVGGGTYEQYF. Looking up the rest from reference TRBV9 and TRBJ2-7 gives the full variable domain: DSGVTQTPKHLITATGQRVTLRCSPRSGDLSVYWYQQSLDQGLQFLIQYYNGEERAKGNILERFSAQQFPDLHSELNLSSLELGDSALYFCASSVGGGTYEQYFGPGTRLTVT.